Ten or more counts support the clone carrying this TCR beta chain. Time point indicated: before trial treatment. The data originate from a study of low-dose radiotherapy and immunotherapy resistance in tumors. Alpha- and beta-chain coverage of first-strand cDNA came from TRAV- and TRBV-specific primers. With a V-primer adapter and a constant-region primer, TCRs were amplified for 20 to 25 PCR cycles. From the reads, TCRdb called clonotypes with MiXCR, one entry per CDR3 protein. The data show approximately 89,000 distinct CDR3 sequences, 15% to 20% seen once. The CDR3 sequence is 13 residues long. From germline, CDR1 is LNHDA and CDR2 SQIVND (reference sequence). The V and J ends lost 4 bases and 2 bases respectively, with 8 bases between them.

The sample here was PBMCs, taken before treatment. This chain links TRBV19 with TRBJ1-1; D remains ambiguous. The sequence was collected from a male donor with prostate cancer. The CDR3 sequence is CASSSGLNTEAFF. The CDR3 DNA sequence: TGTGCCAGTAGTAGCGGGTTAAACACTGAAGCTTTCTTT.